These T cell receptor beta chains were read from a single sample in a study of shared clonotypes between healthy human individuals. Assay used: immunoSEQ multiplex PCR; TCRdb lists only in-frame clones, some missing. The sample lists approximately 500,000 clones; almost 97% were seen once. Input material: naive CD4+ T cells sorted from blood. These receptor sequences come from a woman in her twenties or thirties in good health. Each CDR3 is given with its conserved first and last residue. The order of the fields is V gene, D gene, J gene, CDR3 DNA, CDR3 protein. The D gene is left open where the match is weak.

TRBV28	-	TRBJ1-1	TGTGCCAGCATTGGGAACACTGAAGCTTTCTTT	CASIGNTEAFF
TRBV7-2	TRBD2	TRBJ2-3	TGTGCCAGCAGCTTTGGGGTATTAAGCGGGAGGGCAGATACGCAGTATTTT	CASSFGVLSGRADTQYF
TRBV2	TRBD1	TRBJ1-2	TGTGCCAGCAGTCAGTTGGGGACAGGCCCATATGGCTACACCTTC	CASSQLGTGPYGYTF
TRBV28	-	TRBJ2-3	TGTGCCAGCAGCCCGACCCCTAGACAGGTTATCACAGATACGCAGTATTTT	CASSPTPRQVITDTQYF
TRBV5-1	-	TRBJ2-1	TGCGCCAGCAGCTCGCGGACAAACAATGAGCAGTTCTTC	CASSSRTNNEQFF
TRBV7-9	-	TRBJ2-5	TGTGCCAGCAGCTTAGTTGGGGGGAACCAAGAGACCCAGTACTTC	CASSLVGGNQETQYF
TRBV11-2	-	TRBJ2-1	TGTGCCAGCAGCTTTTCGGAGAACAATGAGCAGTTCTTC	CASSFSENNEQFF
TRBV4-1	-	TRBJ2-1	TGCGCCAGCAGCCAAGGTTATCTAGAGGCTCGGTTCTTC	CASSQGYLEARFF
TRBV5-5	-	TRBJ2-2	TGTGCCAGCAGCTTATACACCGGGGAGCTGTTTTTT	CASSLYTGELFF
TRBV4-2	-	TRBJ1-1	TGTGCCAGCAGCCAAGGAGGAAAACAGAACACTGAAGCTTTCTTT	CASSQGGKQNTEAFF
TRBV5-1	-	TRBJ2-5	TGCGCCAGCAGCCCCTCAGGGCCTAGCACCCAAGAGACCCAGTACTTC	CASSPSGPSTQETQYF
TRBV11-2	-	TRBJ1-3	TGTGCCAGCAGCACACCCGGGCATCGGGGAAACACCATATATTTT	CASSTPGHRGNTIYF
TRBV19	TRBD1	TRBJ2-1	TGTGCCAGTAGTCAGACAGGGGCCGGAGGGAATGAGCAGTTCTTC	CASSQTGAGGNEQFF
TRBV29-1	TRBD2	TRBJ2-4	TGCAGCGTTGTAATTAGCGGGAGTTTTGGGGTCATTCAGTACTTC	CSVVISGSFGVIQYF
TRBV5-4	TRBD1	TRBJ2-7	TGTGCCAGCAGCTTGGCCAGGGCGGGACAGGTCGCTACGGGGCAGTACTTC	CASSLARAGQVATGQYF
TRBV30	TRBD1	TRBJ2-6	TGTGCCTATGGACAGGGGGCGCGCTCTGGGGCCAACGTCCTGACTTTC	CAYGQGARSGANVLTF
TRBV5-1	TRBD2	TRBJ2-1	TGCGCCAGCAGCTGGGAAAGCGGGAGGGCGGACAATGAGCAGTTCTTC	CASSWESGRADNEQFF
TRBV11-3	TRBD1	TRBJ2-3	TGTGCCAGCAGCAACGGGACAGGAGGGGATACGCAGTATTTT	CASSNGTGGDTQYF
TRBV10-3	TRBD1	TRBJ2-7	TGTGCCATCAACCGGGACAGATCCTACGAGCAGTACTTC	CAINRDRSYEQYF
TRBV4-1	-	TRBJ1-1	TGCGCCAGCAGCCACCAGAGCCCAAACACTGAAGCTTTCTTT	CASSHQSPNTEAFF
TRBV6-1	-	TRBJ1-5	TGTGCCAGCAGTGAATCCGGACCTAGCAATCAGCCCCAGCATTTT	CASSESGPSNQPQHF
TRBV9	-	TRBJ2-3	TGTGCCAGCAGCGTAGGGCTGGGCACAGATACGCAGTATTTT	CASSVGLGTDTQYF
TRBV19	TRBD1	TRBJ1-5	TGTGCCAGTAGTCCCGGACAGGGAACAGGCAATCAGCCCCAGCATTTT	CASSPGQGTGNQPQHF
TRBV28	TRBD2	TRBJ2-1	TGTGCCAGCGATAAAGCGGGAGGGCCTTTCTATGAGCAGTTCTTC	CASDKAGGPFYEQFF
TRBV4-1	-	TRBJ2-2	TGCGCCAGCAGCCAAGAAAACACCGGGGAGCCGTTTTTT	CASSQENTGEPFF
TRBV5-1	TRBD1	TRBJ2-7	TGCGCCAGCAGCGGCAGGGGGCGCGGCCACGAGCAGTACTTC	CASSGRGRGHEQYF
TRBV2	TRBD1	TRBJ2-7	TGTGCCAGCAGTGCCAACAGGGGCGAGCAGTACTTC	CASSANRGEQYF
TRBV2	-	TRBJ1-3	TGTGCCAGCAGACTCGACAGCTCTGGAAACACCATATATTTT	CASRLDSSGNTIYF
TRBV5-1	TRBD2	TRBJ2-2	TGCGCCAGCAGCAGGGGGACTAGCGGAAACACCGGGGAGCTGTTTTTT	CASSRGTSGNTGELFF
TRBV18	-	TRBJ2-3	TGTGCCAGCTCACGCTGGGAGGCAGATACGCAGTATTTT	CASSRWEADTQYF
TRBV18	TRBD2	TRBJ2-2	TGTGCCAGCTCGACTAGCCGGGGGTCCGGGGAGCTGTTTTTT	CASSTSRGSGELFF
TRBV19	TRBD1	TRBJ2-1	TGTGCCAGTAAATGGGACAGGGGGAGGGATGAGCAGTTCTTC	CASKWDRGRDEQFF
TRBV2	TRBD2	TRBJ2-7	TGTGCCAGCAGTAGCGGGGCTTACGAGCAGTACTTC	CASSSGAYEQYF
TRBV5-1	-	TRBJ1-1	TGCGCCAGCAGTACACTGGGGGCTAGGACTGAAGCTTTCTTT	CASSTLGARTEAFF
TRBV7-8	-	TRBJ2-7	TGTGCCAGCAGGCGCGTGTCAAATGAGCAGTACTTC	CASRRVSNEQYF
TRBV5-1	TRBD2	TRBJ2-5	TGCGCCAGCAGCTTGGCTCCGACTAGCGGGTACCAAGAGACCCAGTACTTC	CASSLAPTSGYQETQYF
TRBV10-3	TRBD1	TRBJ1-1	TGTGCCATCAGGGGACAGGTGAACACTGAAGCTTTCTTT	CAIRGQVNTEAFF
TRBV4-2	TRBD1	TRBJ2-3	TGTGCCAGCAGCTCGGCCAGGGGGCAGGATACGCAGTATTTT	CASSSARGQDTQYF
TRBV25-1	-	TRBJ1-2	TGTGCCAGCAGTGAATATATTCGAGAGGGCCTCGGCTATGGCTACACCTTC	CASSEYIREGLGYGYTF
TRBV6-6	-	TRBJ2-2	TGTGCCAGCAGTTACTCGCTTGGCACCGGGGAGCTGTTTTTT	CASSYSLGTGELFF
TRBV5-1	-	TRBJ2-7	TGCGCCAGCCGGGGACGGTTTGCGTACGAGCAGTACTTC	CASRGRFAYEQYF
TRBV29-1	-	TRBJ1-2	TGCAGCGTTGATAAAGGAAGAAGGGGCCCAAACTTCTATGGCTACACCTTC	CSVDKGRRGPNFYGYTF
TRBV7-9	-	TRBJ1-4	TGTGCCAGCAGCCTACTACCGGGGATAGCCGAAAAACTGTTTTTT	CASSLLPGIAEKLFF
TRBV27	-	TRBJ2-6	TGTGCCAGCGGCGTCAGGTCTGGGGCCAACGTCCTGACTTTC	CASGVRSGANVLTF
TRBV28	-	TRBJ1-5	TGTGCCAGCAGCCAACCAGACAGGAACAATCAGCCCCAGCATTTT	CASSQPDRNNQPQHF